These 12 T cell receptor beta chains originate from one sample sequenced in a study of human T cells and chemical hapten exposure. The time point was: patch test 2, 6 weeks after DPC sensitization. The sample's treatment: therapeutic diphenylcyclopropenone sensitization with weekly scalp DPC. MiXCR was run by TCRdb on the RACE reads, yielding one entry per CDR3 protein. The sample lists fewer than 95,000 distinct CDR3 sequences, approximately 10% occurring once. The material was whole blood, obtained in connection with sensitization to the hapten diphenylcyclopropenone (DPC). The receptors were gathered from a man aged 35 to 55 with alopecia areata. Some clones in this sample may be carry-over from other donors' samples.

This clonotype has only a few counts. The V gene is TRBV25-1, the J gene TRBJ1-5, with 8 bases fitting TRBD1. Germline CDR1 reads MGHDK; CDR2 reads SYGVNS. Losses at the gene ends were 5 bases for V and 4 bases for J; bases not matched to a gene: 7. The CDR3 spans 15 residues. The DNA of the CDR3 is TGTGCCAGCAGTCCCGACAGGGGTAGTAATCAGCCCCAGCATTTT. This translates into CASSPDRGSNQPQHF.

The chain uses TRBV27 and TRBJ2-3; D tentatively fits TRBD1 or TRBD2 (5 bases each). The germline V gene has CDR1 MNHEY and CDR2 SMNVEV (reference sequence). The CDR3 sequence is 15 residues long. Trimming cost V 10 bases and J 2 bases, with 19 bases left between them. The DNA of the CDR3 is TGTGCCACCCTTTGGACCGCCGGGACCACAGATACGCAGTATTTT. It translates to CATLWTAGTTDTQYF.

In its sample, this clonotype was seen a few times. The V and J genes are TRBV24-1 and TRBJ1-2, with a tentative D call TRBD1 (6 bases). The CDR3 is 15 residues long. The germline gives CDR1 KGHDR, CDR2 SFDVKD. Deletions cut 0 bases from V and 3 bases from J, with 10 bases between. The CDR3 bases are TGTGCCACCAGTGATTTGCAAGGGGGATACTATGGCTACACCTTC. Translated, it gives CATSDLQGGYYGYTF.

V usage is TRBV5-4 and J usage is TRBJ2-7; D is unclear. The CDR3 is 14 residues long. V was clipped by 4 bases and J by 3 bases, with 14 bases between them. From germline, CDR1 is SGHNT and CDR2 YYREEE (reference sequence). As DNA, the CDR3 is TGTGCCAGCAGCCCGGGTGATTCGCACTACGAGCAGTACGTC. Its translation: CASSPGDSHYEQYV.

V usage is TRBV11-3 and J usage is TRBJ1-2; 7 nucleotides match TRBD1. V lost 5 bases and J lost 8; bases outside the gene matches: 8. The CDR3 extends over 13 amino acids. CDR1 is SGHNT and CDR2 is YENEEA in the germline V gene. The CDR3 sequence: CASSVTGNGGYTF. The CDR3 nucleotides are TGTGCCAGCAGCGTGACAGGGAATGGAGGCTACACCTTC.

This clonotype was detected only a few times. The chain uses TRBV7-9 and TRBJ2-5; 8 bases line up with TRBD2. CDR1 is SEHNR, CDR2 FQNEAQ, per germline (reference sequence). The CDR3 spans 14 residues. The J segment lost 5 bases and the V segment lost 5 bases, leaving 7 bases of the junction unmatched. This CDR3 reads CASSTRTSSETQYF. The CDR3 coding sequence is TGTGCCAGCAGCACCCGGACTAGCTCGGAGACCCAGTACTTC.

This clonotype was seen only a few times. The chain couples TRBV20-1 to TRBJ2-7; 7 nucleotides agree with TRBD1. J lost 6 bases, V lost 5 bases, and 4 bases had no gene match. The CDR3 consists of 11 residues. Germline-derived CDR1 and CDR2 are DFQATT and SNEGSKA (reference sequence). This chain's CDR3 is CSASDRAEQYF. DNA of the CDR3: TGCAGTGCTTCCGACAGGGCCGAGCAGTACTTC.

The chain uses TRBV29-1 and TRBJ1-1, with D uncertain. V lost 7 bases and J 4 bases, leaving 16 bases between the germline ends. CDR1 and CDR2 (germline): SQVTM, ANQGSEA. The CDR3 loop spans 13 amino acids. The CDR3 protein is CSAGRLTGTEAFF. For the CDR3, the DNA is TGCAGCGCCGGGAGGTTGACGGGCACTGAAGCTTTCTTT. Full variable domain (missing parts from reference TRBV29-1 and TRBJ1-1): SAVISQKPSRDICQRGTSLTIQCQVDSQVTMMFWYRQQPGQSLTLIATANQGSEATYESGFVIDKFPISRPNLTFSTLTVSNMSPEDSSIYLCSAGRLTGTEAFFGQGTRLTVV.

This clonotype has at least ten counts. This chain's CDR3 is CSADTQYF. The DNA for the CDR3 is TGCAGCGCAGATACGCAGTATTTT. This chain joins TRBV29-1 and TRBJ2-3; D gene ambiguous. The CDR3 is 8 residues long. V was clipped by 7 bases and J by 4 bases, with 0 bases between them. Germline lookup yields CDR1 SQVTM and CDR2 ANQGSEA.

This clonotype was seen only a few times. This chain joins TRBV27 and TRBJ2-2, with 12 bases lining up with TRBD2. The germline V gene has CDR1 MNHEY and CDR2 SMNVEV (reference sequence). The CDR3 spans 16 residues. J was trimmed by 6 bases and V by 5 bases; bases with no gene match: 7. For the CDR3, the DNA is TGTGCCAGCAGTCGTCCGACTAGCGGGAGAGCCGGGGAGCTGTTTTTT. It codes for CASSRPTSGRAGELFF.

This clonotype was picked up a small number of times. The chain links TRBV5-1 to TRBJ2-5; 7 bases map to TRBD1. Trimming took 4 bases from V and 4 from J; bases not matched to a gene: 4. CDR3 size: 13 residues. CDR1 SGHRS and CDR2 YFSETQ come from the germline V gene. This CDR3 reads CASSEGAGETQYF. The CDR3 DNA is TGCGCCAGCAGCGAGGGGGCGGGAGAGACCCAGTACTTC.

The chain combines TRBV5-5 with TRBJ1-2; no clear D gene. CDR3 size: 14 residues. V lost 0 bases and J 7 bases, leaving 13 bases between the germline ends. The germline gives CDR1 SGHKS, CDR2 YYEKEE (reference sequence). DNA for the CDR3: TGTGCCAGCAGCTTGGAACCTTCGGGCGGTGGCTACACCTTC. Its translation is CASSLEPSGGGYTF.